Reported below is one TCR beta chain. This sample stems from a study of identical twins. MiXCR, run by TCRdb on the 5' RACE reads, gives a single entry per CDR3 protein. The table records about 690,000 distinct CDR3 sequences, roughly 6.2% of them present only once. The receptor comes from a man between 18 and 35 years old in good health. Sequences were obtained from naive T cells sorted from blood.

The CDR3 sequence: CASSNLPRQGAPNTEAFF. In DNA form, the CDR3 reads TGTGCCAGCTCAAATCTACCGAGACAGGGGGCGCCGAACACTGAAGCTTTCTTT. The gene calls are TRBV18 and TRBJ1-1; 10 nucleotides line up with TRBD1. This CDR3 has 18 residues. The V gene's germline CDR1 is KGHSH and CDR2 LQKENI. V lost 5 bases, J lost 1 base, and 13 bases stayed unmatched.